This T cell receptor (beta chain) was identified during a study of blood T cell repertoires in COVID-19. Study-wide background: Samples of COVID-19 (acute and convalescent) were obtained from the United States, Italy and Spain. T cells, B-cell-depleted T cells, or PBMCs provided the cDNA or gDNA that served as material.

This study enrolled people aged 18 to 89 from about 26 US geographic areas. Per the original methods: Using reference gene primer amplification, nucleated cell counts were estimated. Data came from immunoSEQ multiplex PCR; TCRdb stores just in-frame clones and leaves some out. V and J calls and clone size follow that table, whereas D and trimming were derived from the DNA. The sample gives about 210,000 clones, 75% to 90% of which show up once; more than 4% is in the top ten. The sequence came from a woman aged 30 to 39 who had been exposed to COVID-19. Material for sequencing was PBMCs or T cells enriched from blood (not recorded which).

CDR3 DNA sequence: TGTGCCAGCAGCCCCGGCCCGACAGGCCGATCCTATGGCTACACCTTC. Its translation: CASSPGPTGRSYGYTF. The chain carries TRBV6-6 and TRBJ1-2; weak D call: TRBD1 (6 bases). This CDR3 contains 16 residues. The V end was cut by 6 bases, the J end by 4 bases, with 21 bases between. Germline CDR1 MNHNY, CDR2 SVGAGI (reference sequence).